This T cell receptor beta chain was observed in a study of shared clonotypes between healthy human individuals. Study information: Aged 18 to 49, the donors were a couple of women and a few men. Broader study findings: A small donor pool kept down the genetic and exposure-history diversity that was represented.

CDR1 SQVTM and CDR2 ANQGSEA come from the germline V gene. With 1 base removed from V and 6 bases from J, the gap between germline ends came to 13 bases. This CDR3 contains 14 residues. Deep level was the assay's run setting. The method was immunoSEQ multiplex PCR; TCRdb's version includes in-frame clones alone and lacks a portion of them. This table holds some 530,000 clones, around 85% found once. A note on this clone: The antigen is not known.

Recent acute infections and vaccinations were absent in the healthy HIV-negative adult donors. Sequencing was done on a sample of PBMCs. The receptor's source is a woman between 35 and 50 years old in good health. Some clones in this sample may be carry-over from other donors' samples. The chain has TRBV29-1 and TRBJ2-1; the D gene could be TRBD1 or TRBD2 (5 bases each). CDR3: CSVEGRVAGNEQFF. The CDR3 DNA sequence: TGCAGCGTTGAAGGCAGGGTGGCGGGCAATGAGCAGTTCTTC.